This TCR beta chain is drawn from a study of T cell changes during pregnancy in multiple sclerosis. Profiling relied on immunoSEQ multiplex PCR, and the TCRdb table lists in-frame clones only, not all of them. This table has approximately 70,000 clones, 80% to 95% appearing once. The TCR sequence derives from a female donor with multiple sclerosis, enrolled in a pregnancy study. Source: peripheral blood, taken in the second trimester of pregnancy.

CDR3 region: CASSLTGPNYGYTF. The CDR3 region has the DNA TGTGCCAGCAGCTTGACAGGGCCCAACTATGGCTACACCTTC. The rearrangement uses TRBV7-9 and TRBJ1-2, with TRBD1 matching 7 bases. CDR1 is SEHNR and CDR2 is FQNEAQ in the germline V gene (reference sequence). The CDR3 is 14 amino acids. J gave up 2 bases and V 3 bases, and 3 bases lay outside the gene matches.